Shown below are 7 T cell receptor beta chains from a single sample sequenced in a study of radiotherapy plus CTLA-4 blockade in lung cancer. Produced via immunoSEQ multiplex PCR; TCRdb's table is partial and in-frame only. The repertoire consists of tens of thousands of clones, with 77% occurring once and the leading ten covering about 2.5%. The material sequenced was peripheral blood, taken from a patient treated with radiotherapy plus ipilimumab. These receptors originate from a human donor with non-small cell lung cancer whose response to radiotherapy plus ipilimumab could not be evaluated.

The V gene is TRBV18, the J gene TRBJ1-1; 10 bases line up with TRBD1. This CDR3 is 16 amino acids long. V dropped 3 bases and J dropped 4; count of bases not matched to a gene: 8. The V gene's germline CDR1 is KGHSH and CDR2 LQKENI. CDR3 bases: TGTGCCAGCTCACCCCGACAGGGGGCTATGGGCACTGAAGCTTTCTTT. Encoded protein: CASSPRQGAMGTEAFF.

The chain has TRBV16 and TRBJ1-4, with D perhaps matching TRBD1 (6 bases). In germline, CDR1 is KGHSY, CDR2 FQNENV. This CDR3 has 15 amino acids. V lost 4 bases and J 6 bases, leaving 15 bases between the germline ends. The CDR3 loop is CASSLIRGSDEKLFF. The CDR3 coding sequence is TGTGCCAGCAGCCTCATCAGGGGATCGGATGAAAAACTGTTTTTT.

V and J are TRBV18 and TRBJ2-2; possibly TRBD1 for D (5 bases). CDR3 size: 15 residues. CDR1 KGHSH and CDR2 LQKENI come from the germline V gene. V was pared by 0 bases and J by 4 bases, with 9 bases between. CDR3 bases: TGTGCCAGCTCACCACCGGGGCTAGGCACCGGGGAGCTGTTTTTT. Protein sequence: CASSPPGLGTGELFF.

V is TRBV7-2 and J is TRBJ1-2; 10 bases align to TRBD1. This CDR3 has 18 amino acids. Losses at the gene ends were 5 bases for V and 7 bases for J; bases not matched to a gene: 19. Germline V lookup: CDR1 SGHTA, CDR2 FQGNSA. Here the CDR3 reads CASSLLGGTGVRRAGYTF. The CDR3 nucleotides are TGTGCCAGCAGCCTCTTAGGGGGGACAGGGGTTAGAAGAGCTGGCTACACCTTC. Looking up the rest from reference TRBV7-2 and TRBJ1-2 gives the full variable domain: GAGVSQSPSNKVTEKGKDVELRCDPISGHTALYWYRQSLGQGLEFLIYFQGNSAPDKSGLPSDRFSAERTGGSVSTLTIQRTQQEDSAVYLCASSLLGGTGVRRAGYTFGSGTRLTVV.

The J gene is TRBJ2-7, the V gene TRBV9; D remains unclear. The CDR3 runs to 16 residues. CDR1 SGDLS and CDR2 YYNGEE come from the germline V gene. The V and J ends lost 0 bases and 3 bases respectively, with 16 bases between them. CDR3 residues: CASSVAPTGQVYEQYF. As DNA, the CDR3 is TGTGCCAGCAGCGTAGCCCCCACTGGGCAGGTCTACGAGCAGTACTTC.

This rearrangement joins TRBV12-2 to TRBJ1-1; the table's D call of TRBD1 was not tested on the DNA. TRBV12-2 is flagged as a pseudogene. This CDR3 is 14 amino acids long. CDR3 loop: CASRLDRVGTEAFF. The CDR3 DNA follows: TGTGCAAGTCGCCTTGACAGGGTGGGGACTGAAGCTTTCTTT.

The chain uses TRBV30 and TRBJ1-2, with D perhaps TRBD1 (6 bases). Trimming stripped 5 bases from V and 8 bases from J, with 15 bases between. This CDR3 has 12 residues. Germline V gene sequence: CDR1 GTSNPN, CDR2 SVGIG (reference sequence). The CDR3 protein is CAWGGQRWGYTF. CDR3 coding DNA: TGTGCCTGGGGAGGACAGAGGTGGGGCTACACCTTC.